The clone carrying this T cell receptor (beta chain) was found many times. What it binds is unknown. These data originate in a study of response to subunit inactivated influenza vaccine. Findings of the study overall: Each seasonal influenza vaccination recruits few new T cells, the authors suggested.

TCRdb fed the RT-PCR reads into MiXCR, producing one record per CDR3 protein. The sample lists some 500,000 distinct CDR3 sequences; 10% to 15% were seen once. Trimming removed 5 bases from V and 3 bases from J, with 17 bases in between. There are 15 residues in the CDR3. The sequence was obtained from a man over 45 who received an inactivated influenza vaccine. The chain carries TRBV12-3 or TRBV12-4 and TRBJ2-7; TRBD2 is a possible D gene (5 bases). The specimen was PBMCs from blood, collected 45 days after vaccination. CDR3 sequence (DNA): TGTGCCAGCAGTAGATCCGGAGAGGGCCGCTACGAGCAGTACTTC. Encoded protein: CASSRSGEGRYEQYF.